A selection of T cell receptor beta chains follows, all from one sample in a study of human T cells and chemical hapten exposure. From the RACE reads, TCRdb called clonotypes with MiXCR, one entry per CDR3 protein. This sample has roughly 380,000 distinct CDR3 sequences, with nearly 6.5% found just once. The specimen comprised whole blood, sampled in connection with sensitization to the hapten diphenylcyclopropenone (DPC). Receptors originate from a woman younger than 30 with alopecia areata. Some clones in this sample may be carry-over from other donors' samples. The CDR3 runs from the conserved cysteine through the conserved F or W. The D gene is left open where the match is weak. A row's size may be missing; if present it is once, few, many or a size class.

d_call clone_size j_call v_call cdr3_aa cdr3_nt
. few TRBJ1-1 TRBV10-3 CAISESTLTGNTEAFF TGTGCCATCAGTGAGTCGACACTAACCGGGAACACTGAAGCTTTCTTT
. . TRBJ2-5 TRBV6-1 CASRAEGHGTVHF TGTGCCAGCAGAGCCGAAGGTCATGGGACCGTACACTTC
. . TRBJ2-2 TRBV12-3/TRBV12-4 CASSPGLTGELFF TGTGCCAGCAGCCCCGGACTGACCGGGGAGCTGTTTTTT
. . TRBJ2-3 TRBV28 CVSSGGLPRGITDTQYF TGTGTCAGCAGTGGAGGGCTGCCACGAGGAATTACAGATACGCAGTATTTT
TRBD2 many TRBJ2-2 TRBV12-3/TRBV12-4 CASSLELAGPGELFF TGTGCCAGCAGTTTAGAGCTAGCGGGCCCCGGGGAGCTGTTTTTT
. . TRBJ1-2 TRBV5-6 CASRRQTLGYGYTF TGTGCCAGCAGACGGCAGACATTGGGCTATGGCTACACCTTC
TRBD1 . TRBJ1-5 TRBV15 CATSTRDSEVQPQHF TGTGCCACCAGCACCCGGGACAGTGAGGTGCAGCCCCAGCATTTT
TRBD1 many TRBJ2-1 TRBV2 CASSRQGNEQFF TGTGCCAGCAGCCGACAGGGCAATGAGCAGTTCTTC
. few TRBJ1-3 TRBV6-5 CASSYSPGNTIYF TGTGCCAGCAGTTACTCCCCTGGAAACACCATATATTTT
TRBD2 . TRBJ2-2 TRBV5-1 CASSFIAGDNTGELFF TGCGCCAGCAGCTTCATAGCGGGGGACAACACCGGGGAGCTGTTTTTT
. many TRBJ1-6 TRBV4-1 CASSQGRILNSPLHF TGCGCCAGCAGCCAAGGACGGATCCTAAATTCACCCCTCCACTTT
. . TRBJ2-4 TRBV20-1 CSAQDFLAKNIQYF TGCAGTGCTCAGGACTTCTTAGCCAAAAACATTCAGTACTTC
. few TRBJ1-4 TRBV12-3/TRBV12-4 CASSQGRQEKLFF TGTGCCAGCAGTCAAGGGAGACAGGAAAAACTGTTTTTT
. . TRBJ2-7 TRBV18 CASSPPGRDEQYF TGTGCCAGCTCACCACCTGGCAGGGACGAGCAGTACTTC
. . TRBJ1-5 TRBV3-1 CASSQAVGPQPQHF TGTGCCAGCAGCCAAGCAGTAGGCCCTCAGCCCCAGCATTTT
. many TRBJ1-3 TRBV7-2 CASSYVWGHATGNTIYF TGTGCCAGCAGCTACGTTTGGGGGCACGCCACTGGAAACACCATATATTTT
. many TRBJ2-1 TRBV7-7 CASSDRLVFYNEQFF TGTGCTAGCAGCGACCGACTAGTCTTCTACAATGAGCAGTTCTTC
. many TRBJ1-5 TRBV24-1 CATKQYSNQPQHF TGTGCCACTAAACAGTATAGCAATCAGCCCCAGCATTTT
. many TRBJ1-1 TRBV6-5 CASSYSMPGQLNTEAFF TGTGCCAGCAGTTACTCGATGCCCGGACAGTTGAACACTGAAGCTTTCTTT
TRBD1 many TRBJ1-1 TRBV6-5 CASSYQQGGTEAFF TGTGCCAGCAGTTACCAACAGGGGGGCACTGAAGCTTTCTTT